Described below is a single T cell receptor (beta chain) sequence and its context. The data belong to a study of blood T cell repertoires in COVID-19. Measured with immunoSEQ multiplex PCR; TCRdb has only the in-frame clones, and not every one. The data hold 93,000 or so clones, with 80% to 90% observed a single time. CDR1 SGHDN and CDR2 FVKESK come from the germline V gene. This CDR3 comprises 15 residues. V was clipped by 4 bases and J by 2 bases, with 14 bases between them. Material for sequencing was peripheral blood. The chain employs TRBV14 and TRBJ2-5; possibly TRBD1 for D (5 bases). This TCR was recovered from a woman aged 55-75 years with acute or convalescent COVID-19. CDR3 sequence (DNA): TGTGCCAGCAGCCGGCAGGGAATAAGGCAAGAGACCCAGTACTTC. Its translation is CASSRQGIRQETQYF.